The entry that follows covers one T cell receptor (beta chain) sequence. Generated by immunoSEQ multiplex PCR, the TCRdb table keeps only in-frame clones and is missing some. Of 20,000 to 30,000 clones in the sample, roughly 80% are singletons; the top ten hold 21%. These data are taken from a study of lymphopenia after photon versus proton radiotherapy. The ends were cut back, 4 bases at V and 1 base at J, with 14 bases in the middle. The germline V gene has CDR1 LNHDA and CDR2 SQIVND (reference sequence). This CDR3 spans 16 amino acids. The sequence was obtained from a woman between 70 and 85 years old with pancreatic cancer. The specimen comprised peripheral blood, sampled from a patient treated with proton-based radiotherapy. This chain joins TRBV19 and TRBJ1-5; the D is unclear. The CDR3 is CASSTSRVGSNQPQHF. DNA for the CDR3: TGTGCCAGTAGTACCTCTCGGGTCGGGAGCAATCAGCCCCAGCATTTT.